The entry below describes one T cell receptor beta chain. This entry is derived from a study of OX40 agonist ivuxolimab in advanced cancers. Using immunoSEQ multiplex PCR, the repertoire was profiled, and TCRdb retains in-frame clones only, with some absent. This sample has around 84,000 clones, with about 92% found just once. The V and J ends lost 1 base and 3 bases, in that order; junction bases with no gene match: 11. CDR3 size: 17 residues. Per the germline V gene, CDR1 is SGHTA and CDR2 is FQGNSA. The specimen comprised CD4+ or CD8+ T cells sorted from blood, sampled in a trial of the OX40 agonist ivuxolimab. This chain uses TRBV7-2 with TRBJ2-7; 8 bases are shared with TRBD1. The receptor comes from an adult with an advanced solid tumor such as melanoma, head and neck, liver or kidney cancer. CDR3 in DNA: TGTGCCAGCAGCTTAGGGCAGGGGGCCCATATCCACTACGAGCAGTACTTC. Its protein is CASSLGQGAHIHYEQYF.